The 30 T cell receptor beta chains below were found in one sample sequenced in a study of siplizumab effects on memory and regulatory T cells. TCRdb's table, derived via immunoSEQ multiplex PCR, lists solely in-frame clones and lacks some. The sample has around 100,000 clones; around 90% are singletons. Sequencing was performed on CD4+ T cells sorted from blood. The receptors shown here come from a human donor in good health.

The chain recombines TRBV7-2 with TRBJ2-3, with 7 nucleotides matching TRBD2. The J segment lost 2 bases and the V segment lost 5 bases, leaving 7 bases of the junction unmatched. This CDR3 is 15 amino acids long. CDR1 and CDR2 from the germline V gene are SGHTA and FQGNSA. The CDR3 spells CASSRERGPTDTQYF. CDR3 DNA: TGTGCCAGCAGCCGAGAGCGGGGCCCCACAGATACGCAGTATTTT.

This clone was seen a single time. The J gene is TRBJ2-2, the V gene TRBV7-9; D is perhaps TRBD2 (5 bases). The CDR3 length is 15 residues. Germline V gives CDR1 SEHNR, CDR2 FQNEAQ (reference sequence). The V end lost 1 base, the J end lost 5 bases, and 11 bases lay between the germline ends. The CDR3 DNA reads TGTGCCAGCAGCTTAGAAAGGACGGGAACCGGGGAGCTGTTTTTT. The encoded protein is CASSLERTGTGELFF.

This clone was detected only a few times. V gene TRBV11-2 combines with J gene TRBJ1-1, with a tentative D call TRBD1 (5 bases). This CDR3 spans 12 amino acids. CDR1 and CDR2 (germline): SGHAT, FQNNGV. V was shortened by 10 bases and J by 4 bases, with 13 bases between the two germline ends. The chain's CDR3 is CAIPQRGTEAFF. In DNA form, the CDR3 reads TGTGCCATTCCGCAAAGGGGCACTGAAGCTTTCTTT.

DNA for the CDR3: TGCAGCGTTCCCGGGACGCTCCCTGGGGCCAACGTCCTGACTTTC. It codes for CSVPGTLPGANVLTF. This chain uses TRBV29-1 with TRBJ2-6; D possibly matches TRBD1 or TRBD2 (5 bases each). V lost 5 bases and J lost 2, with 13 bases in between. The CDR3 covers 15 residues. Germline CDR1 is SQVTM and CDR2 is ANQGSEA.

The chain joins TRBV10-2 to TRBJ1-6; the D is unclear. Deletions cut 0 bases from V and 7 bases from J, with 7 bases between. Looked up from germline, CDR1 is WSHSY and CDR2 is SAAADI. This CDR3 has 14 amino acids. The CDR3 loop is CASSESLGNSPLHF. The DNA of the CDR3 is TGCGCCAGCAGTGAGTCGTTGGGGAATTCACCCCTCCACTTT.

This rearrangement joins TRBV11-2 to TRBJ1-1; D is uncertain. The ends were cut back, 2 bases at V and 1 base at J, with 8 bases in the middle. The CDR3 is made up of 14 amino acids. Germline V gene data show CDR1 as SGHAT and CDR2 as FQNNGV. CDR3 sequence (DNA): TGTGCCAGCAGCTTATTCCCTGGGAACACTGAAGCTTTCTTT. Its protein is CASSLFPGNTEAFF. The full variable domain, in which reference TRBV11-2 and TRBJ1-1 provide the parts outside the CDR3, is EAGVAQSPRYKIIEKRQSVAFWCNPISGHATLYWYQQILGQGPKLLIQFQNNGVVDDSQLPKDRFSAERLKGVDSTLKIQPAKLEDSAVYLCASSLFPGNTEAFFGQGTRLTVV.

This chain uses TRBV6-6 with TRBJ2-2, with D uncertain. The CDR3 runs to 12 residues. Germline lookup yields CDR1 MNHNY and CDR2 SVGAGI (reference sequence). V was pared by 6 bases and J by 8 bases, with 10 bases between. DNA of the CDR3: TGTGCCAGCAGGACCTCGTGGGGGGAGCTGTTTTTT. Translated: CASRTSWGELFF.

The rearrangement joins TRBV7-6 to TRBJ2-7, with D perhaps matching TRBD1 (6 bases). Germline loops: CDR1 SGHVS, CDR2 FNYEAQ. V gave up 4 bases and J gave up 2 bases, with 18 bases separating them. The CDR3 consists of 16 residues. CDR3 in DNA: TGTGCCAGCAGCTCCCTGGGGCAGGGGAACACCTACGAGCAGTACTTC. Its translation is CASSSLGQGNTYEQYF.

The genes are TRBV6-5 and TRBJ1-1; no reliable D call. This CDR3 spans 13 amino acids. The germline V gene has CDR1 MNHEY and CDR2 SVGAGI. The V end lost 4 bases, the J end lost 2 bases, and 8 bases lay between the germline ends. CDR3 sequence (DNA): TGTGCCAGCAGTTCCTATCTTAACACTGAAGCTTTCTTT. It is translated as CASSSYLNTEAFF.

The chain uses TRBV5-6 and TRBJ1-2, with 7 bases identical to TRBD1. V lost 1 base to trimming and J lost 1 base; unmatched junction nucleotides: 4. The CDR3 covers 15 residues. Germline V gene lookup returns CDR1 SGHDT and CDR2 YYEEEE. Written as DNA, the CDR3 is TGTGCCAGCAGCTTGCGCGGACAGGTTAACTATGGCTACACCTTC. Residues: CASSLRGQVNYGYTF.

This chain links TRBV9 with TRBJ1-2; maybe TRBD1 (6 bases). In germline, CDR1 is SGDLS, CDR2 YYNGEE. The V and J ends lost 2 bases and 7 bases respectively, with 12 bases between them. The CDR3 is 13 residues long. CDR3 region: CASSVGTGTGYTF. DNA of the CDR3: TGTGCCAGCAGCGTGGGAACAGGGACTGGCTACACCTTC.

This clone has just one count. The V and J genes are TRBV28 and TRBJ1-4, with a possible D match to TRBD1 (6 bases). Between the trimmed V and J ends, which lost 3 bases and 0 bases, there was a span of 8 bases. The CDR3 covers 15 residues. The germline V gene encodes CDR1 MDHEN and CDR2 SYDVKM. Here the CDR3 DNA reads TGTGCCAGCAGTTTGACAGGAGCAACTAATGAAAAACTGTTTTTT. The encoded protein is CASSLTGATNEKLFF.

CDR3 in DNA: TGTGCTAGTGGGAAAGGGGGCTATAGCACTGAAGCTTTCTTT. Translation: CASGKGGYSTEAFF. V is TRBV12-5 and J is TRBJ1-1; 7 bases are a match to TRBD1. This CDR3 is 14 amino acids long. V lost 6 bases to trimming and J lost 4 bases; unmatched junction nucleotides: 8. Germline V CDR1 and CDR2: LGHNT, FRNRAP.

The chain employs TRBV5-1 and TRBJ1-6; D is unclear. Per germline, CDR1 SGHRS and CDR2 YFSETQ. The CDR3 runs to 16 residues. The V gene lost 0 bases and the J gene lost 0 bases, with 7 bases spanning the gap. This CDR3 reads CASSLGGLSYNSPLHF. CDR3 DNA: TGCGCCAGCAGCTTGGGGGGTCTCTCCTATAATTCACCCCTCCACTTT.

This chain connects TRBV4-3 to TRBJ2-3; 13 bases align to TRBD2. CDR1 is LGHNA and CDR2 is YSLEER in the germline V gene. The ends lost 4 bases at V and 1 base at J; junction bases unmatched: 5. This CDR3 comprises 17 residues. CDR3 amino acids: CASSLFGLAGGTDTQYF. For the CDR3, the DNA is TGCGCCAGCAGCCTCTTCGGACTAGCGGGGGGCACAGATACGCAGTATTTT.

This rearrangement joins TRBV11-2 to TRBJ2-2; 15 bases match TRBD2. This CDR3 contains 17 residues. Unmatched junction bases numbered 8, after V lost 5 bases and J lost 7 bases. Germline CDR1 and CDR2: SGHAT and FQNNGV. In DNA form, the CDR3 reads TGTGCCAGCAGCCCCGGACTAGCGGGGGGGCTCGGCGGGGAGCTGTTTTTT. Translating it yields CASSPGLAGGLGGELFF.

The chain carries TRBV7-6 and TRBJ2-1; tentative D call: TRBD2 (6 bases). The V end lost 2 bases, the J end lost 12 bases, and 17 bases lay between the germline ends. The CDR3 has 14 amino acids. CDR1 and CDR2 (germline): SGHVS, FNYEAQ. The CDR3 region is CASSLRDSRSRQFF. CDR3 nucleotide sequence: TGTGCCAGCAGCTTACGGGACTCCCGGTCCCGGCAGTTCTTC.

The chain is built from TRBV28 and TRBJ1-2; D is ambiguous. The CDR3 contains 13 residues. Between the trimmed V and J ends, which lost 6 bases and 4 bases, there was a span of 12 bases. Germline CDR1 reads MDHEN; CDR2 reads SYDVKM. Written as DNA, the CDR3 is TGTGCCAGCAGCTCCACGATGAGCTATGGCTACACCTTC. Translated, it gives CASSSTMSYGYTF.

The gene calls are TRBV30 and TRBJ1-2, with D hard to call. The CDR3 runs 14 residues. Per the germline V gene, CDR1 is GTSNPN and CDR2 is SVGIG (reference sequence). V was pared by 3 bases and J by 8 bases, with 19 bases between. Written as DNA, the CDR3 is TGTGCCTGGAGCTTTCTTATCCCGGGTTACGGCTACACCTTC. Translated: CAWSFLIPGYGYTF.

The chain joins TRBV7-2 to TRBJ2-3; 11 bases are shared with TRBD2. The CDR3 runs 18 residues. V was pared by 2 bases and J by 6 bases, with 13 bases of the junction left unmatched. CDR1 and CDR2 from the germline V gene are SGHTA and FQGNSA. The DNA of the CDR3 is TGTGCCAGCAGCTTATGGAGGGTAACCGGGACTAGCGGCGATACGCAGTATTTT. It yields the protein CASSLWRVTGTSGDTQYF.

This rearrangement joins TRBV11-2 to TRBJ1-5; D unresolved. Germline CDR1 SGHAT, CDR2 FQNNGV. The CDR3 is 15 amino acids. The V end lost 0 bases, the J end lost 4 bases, and 10 bases lay between the germline ends. The CDR3 nucleotides are TGTGCCAGCAGCTTAGACCCTTGGGAGAATCAGCCCCAGCATTTT. It encodes CASSLDPWENQPQHF.

V is TRBV4-1 and J is TRBJ2-2; D might be TRBD2 (6 bases). The CDR3 has 15 amino acids. Germline values: CDR1 MGHRA, CDR2 YSYEKL. V lost 1 base and J lost 4, with 10 bases in between. As DNA, the CDR3 is TGCGCCAGCAGCCAAGTCGGGGGAGTCACCGGGGAGCTGTTTTTT. Amino acids: CASSQVGGVTGELFF.

V usage is TRBV7-2 and J usage is TRBJ2-7; TRBD2 might be the D (6 bases). The germline gives CDR1 SGHTA, CDR2 FQGNSA. The ends were cut back, 3 bases at V and 9 bases at J, with 15 bases in the middle. This CDR3 has 13 residues. In nucleotides, the CDR3 is TGTGCCAGCAGCTTCGGACGGACTATTTGGCAGTACTTC. It codes for CASSFGRTIWQYF.

J is TRBJ2-2 and V is TRBV5-4; no clear D. The CDR3 extends over 14 amino acids. Trimming stripped 0 bases from V and 4 bases from J, with 7 bases between. Germline loops: CDR1 SGHNT, CDR2 YYREEE (reference sequence). CDR3 sequence (DNA): TGTGCCAGCAGCTTGGTCGGTTCCACCGGGGAGCTGTTTTTT. This sequence encodes CASSLVGSTGELFF.

The rearrangement joins TRBV19 to TRBJ1-1; TRBD1 matches 8 bases. V lost 1 base, J lost 0 bases, and 4 bases stayed unmatched. Germline loops: CDR1 LNHDA, CDR2 SQIVND (reference sequence). The CDR3 loop spans 16 amino acids. CDR3 in amino acids: CASSIGTGRMNTEAFF. DNA for the CDR3: TGTGCCAGTAGTATAGGGACAGGGAGGATGAACACTGAAGCTTTCTTT.

DNA of the CDR3: TGCGCCAGCAGCATCGGGACTACTAGCACAGATACGCAGTATTTT. Residues: CASSIGTTSTDTQYF. The chain employs TRBV5-1 and TRBJ2-3; 7 positions match TRBD2. CDR1 and CDR2 (germline): SGHRS, YFSETQ. The CDR3 spans 15 residues. With 4 bases clipped from V and 0 bases from J, the junction kept 5 bases outside the gene matches.

This sequence joins TRBV4-1 and TRBJ2-1, with D possibly matching TRBD2 (6 bases). V shed 1 base and J shed 0 bases, with 19 bases lying between them. The germline gives CDR1 MGHRA, CDR2 YSYEKL. This CDR3 spans 19 amino acids. The CDR3 nucleotides are TGCGCCAGCAGCCAAGGCCGAAGGAGCGGGTCGAGCTCCTACAATGAGCAGTTCTTC. Its protein is CASSQGRRSGSSSYNEQFF.

As for this clone: At one end the junction does not follow the germline gene, possibly because of a read error. The chain employs TRBV11-2 and TRBJ2-3; D is possibly TRBD1 or TRBD2 (6 bases each). The CDR3 runs to 17 residues. Germline V gene data show CDR1 as SGHAT and CDR2 as FQNNGV. The CDR3 sequence is CASSLDRVGGPTNTQYF. DNA for the CDR3: TGTGCCAGCAGCTTAGATCGGGTAGGGGGGCCCACAAATACGCAGTATTTT.

The V gene is TRBV28, the J gene TRBJ2-3, with 10 bases that match TRBD1. CDR3 length equals 20 residues. The germline CDR1 and CDR2 sequences are MDHEN and SYDVKM. V trimming: 2 bases; J trimming: 0 bases; junction bases outside the gene matches: 14. The CDR3, as DNA: TGTGCCAGCAGTTTAAGGGGGCCGGGACAGGGGTTTTCTAGCACAGATACGCAGTATTTT. This codes for CASSLRGPGQGFSSTDTQYF.

This clone was picked up one time. The V and J genes are TRBV19 and TRBJ2-1; D uncertain. V dropped 6 bases and J dropped 9 bases, with 15 bases sitting between them. This CDR3 spans 13 amino acids. Germline loops: CDR1 LNHDA, CDR2 SQIVND (reference sequence). CDR3: CASSTPERSEQFF. CDR3 nucleotides: TGTGCCAGTAGCACGCCGGAACGTTCTGAGCAGTTCTTC.